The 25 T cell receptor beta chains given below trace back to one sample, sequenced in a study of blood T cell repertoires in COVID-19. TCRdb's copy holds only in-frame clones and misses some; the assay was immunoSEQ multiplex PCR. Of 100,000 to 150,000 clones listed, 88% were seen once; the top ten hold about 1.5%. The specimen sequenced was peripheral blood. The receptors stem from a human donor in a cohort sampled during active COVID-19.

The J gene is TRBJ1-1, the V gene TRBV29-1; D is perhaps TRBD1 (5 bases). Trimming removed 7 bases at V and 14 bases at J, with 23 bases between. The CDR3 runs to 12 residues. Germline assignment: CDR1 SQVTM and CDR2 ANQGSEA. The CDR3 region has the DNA TGCAGCGCGGGGCGGGGTAACAGTCTGGTGTTCTTT. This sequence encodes CSAGRGNSLVFF.

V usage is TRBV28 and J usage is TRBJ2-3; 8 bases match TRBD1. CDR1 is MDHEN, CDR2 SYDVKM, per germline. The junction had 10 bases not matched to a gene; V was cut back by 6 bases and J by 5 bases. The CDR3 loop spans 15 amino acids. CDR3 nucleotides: TGTGCCAGCAGCACGACAGGGGCTAGGAAAGATACGCAGTATTTT. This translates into CASSTTGARKDTQYF. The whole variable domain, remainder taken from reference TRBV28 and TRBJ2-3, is DVKVTQSSRYLVKRTGEKVFLECVQDMDHENMFWYRQDPGLGLRLIYFSYDVKMKEKGDIPEGYSVSREKKERFSLILESASTNQTSMYLCASSTTGARKDTQYFGPGTRLTVL.

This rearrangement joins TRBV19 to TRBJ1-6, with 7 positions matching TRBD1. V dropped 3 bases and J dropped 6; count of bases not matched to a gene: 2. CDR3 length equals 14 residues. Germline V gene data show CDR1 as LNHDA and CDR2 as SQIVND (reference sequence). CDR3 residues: CASSMGQLNSPLHF. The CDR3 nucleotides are TGTGCCAGTAGTATGGGACAGCTTAATTCACCCCTCCACTTT.

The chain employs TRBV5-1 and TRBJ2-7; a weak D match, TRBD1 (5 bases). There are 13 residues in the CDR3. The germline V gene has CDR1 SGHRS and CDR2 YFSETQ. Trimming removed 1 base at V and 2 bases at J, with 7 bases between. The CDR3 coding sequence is TGCGCCAGCAGCTTGCAGGGTGCCTACGAGCAGTACTTC. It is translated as CASSLQGAYEQYF.

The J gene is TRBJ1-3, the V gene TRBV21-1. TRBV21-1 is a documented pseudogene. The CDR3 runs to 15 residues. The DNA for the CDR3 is TGTGCCAGCAGCAAAGCCGTAGAGACTAGAAACACCATATATTTT. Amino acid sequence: CASSKAVETRNTIYF.

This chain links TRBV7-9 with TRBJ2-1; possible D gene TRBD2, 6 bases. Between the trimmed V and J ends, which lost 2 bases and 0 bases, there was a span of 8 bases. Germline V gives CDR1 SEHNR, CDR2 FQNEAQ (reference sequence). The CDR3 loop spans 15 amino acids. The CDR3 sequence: CASSLRGISYNEQFF. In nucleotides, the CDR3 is TGTGCCAGCAGCTTACGCGGGATCTCCTACAATGAGCAGTTCTTC.

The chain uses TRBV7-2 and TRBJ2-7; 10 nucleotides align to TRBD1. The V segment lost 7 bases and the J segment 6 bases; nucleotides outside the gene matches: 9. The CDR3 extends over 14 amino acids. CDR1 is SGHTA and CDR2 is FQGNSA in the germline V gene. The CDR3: CASTWRTGGGEQYF. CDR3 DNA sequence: TGTGCCAGCACTTGGAGGACAGGGGGGGGCGAGCAGTACTTC.

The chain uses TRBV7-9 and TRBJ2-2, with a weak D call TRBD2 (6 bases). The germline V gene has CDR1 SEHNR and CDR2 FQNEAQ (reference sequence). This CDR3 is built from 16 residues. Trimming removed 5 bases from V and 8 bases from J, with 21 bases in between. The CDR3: CASSPGRDSSLGELFF. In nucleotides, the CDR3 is TGTGCCAGCAGCCCCGGACGGGACTCCTCTCTGGGGGAGCTGTTTTTT.

The CDR3 DNA sequence: TGTGCCAGCAGTTCTGGTCGCACCTACCGGGAGACCCAGTACTTC. Translation gives CASSSGRTYRETQYF. The chain carries TRBV6-6 and TRBJ2-5; the D is unclear. Germline lookup yields CDR1 MNHNY and CDR2 SVGAGI (reference sequence). The CDR3 sequence is 15 residues long. V was trimmed by 4 bases and J by 5 bases, leaving 17 bases between them.

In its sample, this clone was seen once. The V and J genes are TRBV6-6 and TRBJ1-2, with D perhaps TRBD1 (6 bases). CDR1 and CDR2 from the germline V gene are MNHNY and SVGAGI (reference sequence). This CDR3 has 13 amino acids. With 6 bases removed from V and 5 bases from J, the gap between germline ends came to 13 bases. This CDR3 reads CASREGVMYGYTF. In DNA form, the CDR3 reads TGTGCCAGCAGAGAGGGGGTAATGTATGGCTACACCTTC.

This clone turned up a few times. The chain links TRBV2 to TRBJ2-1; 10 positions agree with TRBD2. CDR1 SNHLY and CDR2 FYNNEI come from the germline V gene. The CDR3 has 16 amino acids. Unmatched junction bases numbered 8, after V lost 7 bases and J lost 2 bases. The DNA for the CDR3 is TGTGCCAGCAATTACCTAGCGGGAGAAGCCTACAATGAGCAGTTCTTC. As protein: CASNYLAGEAYNEQFF.

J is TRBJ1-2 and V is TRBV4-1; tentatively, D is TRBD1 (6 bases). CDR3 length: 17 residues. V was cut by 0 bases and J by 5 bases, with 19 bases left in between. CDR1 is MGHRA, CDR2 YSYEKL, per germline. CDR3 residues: CASSQDLGQSRQYGYTF. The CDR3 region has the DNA TGCGCCAGCAGCCAAGATCTTGGACAGTCAAGACAGTATGGCTACACCTTC.

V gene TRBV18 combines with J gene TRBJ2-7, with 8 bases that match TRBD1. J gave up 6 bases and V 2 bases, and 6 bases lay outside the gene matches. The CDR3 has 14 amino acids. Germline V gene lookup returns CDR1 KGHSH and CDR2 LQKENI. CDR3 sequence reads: CASSPNTGGGEQYF. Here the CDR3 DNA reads TGTGCCAGCTCACCAAATACAGGGGGAGGCGAGCAGTACTTC.

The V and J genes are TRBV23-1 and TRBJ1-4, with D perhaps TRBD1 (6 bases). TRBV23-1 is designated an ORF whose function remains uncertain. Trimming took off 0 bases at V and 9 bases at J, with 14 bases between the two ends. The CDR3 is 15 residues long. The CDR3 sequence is CASSQSGGPSKKLFF. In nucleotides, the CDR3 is TGCGCCAGCAGTCAATCGGGGGGGCCCTCCAAAAAACTGTTTTTT.

The CDR3 protein is CASSHRGAYNEQFF. CDR3 DNA sequence: TGTGCCAGCAGCCACCGCGGCGCGTACAATGAGCAGTTCTTC. The V gene is TRBV28, the J gene TRBJ2-1; no clear D. Germline CDR1 and CDR2: MDHEN and SYDVKM. The V and J ends lost 6 bases and 4 bases respectively, with 13 bases between them. The CDR3 contains 14 residues.

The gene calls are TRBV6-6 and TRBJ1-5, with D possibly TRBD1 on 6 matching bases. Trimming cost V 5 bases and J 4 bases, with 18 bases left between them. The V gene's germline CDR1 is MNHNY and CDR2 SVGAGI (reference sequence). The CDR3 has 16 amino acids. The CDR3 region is CASSKDTGNVNQPQHF. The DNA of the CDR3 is TGTGCCAGCAGTAAGGATACAGGGAACGTGAATCAGCCCCAGCATTTT.

The CDR3 loop is CASSLGGQPPRSSEQYF. In DNA form, the CDR3 reads TGTGCCAGCAGCTTAGGGGGACAGCCCCCGAGGAGCAGCGAGCAGTACTTC. The chain joins TRBV7-8 to TRBJ2-7; 7 nucleotides agree with TRBD1. V was pared by 1 base and J by 6 bases, with 15 bases of the junction left unmatched. CDR1 and CDR2 (germline): SGHVS, FQNEAQ. The CDR3 extends over 17 amino acids.

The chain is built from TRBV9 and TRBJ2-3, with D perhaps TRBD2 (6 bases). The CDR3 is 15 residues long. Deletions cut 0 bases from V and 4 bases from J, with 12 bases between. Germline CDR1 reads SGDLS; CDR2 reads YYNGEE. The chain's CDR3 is CASSVGSGGADTQYF. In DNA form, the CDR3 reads TGTGCCAGCAGCGTAGGGTCCGGAGGGGCAGATACGCAGTATTTT.

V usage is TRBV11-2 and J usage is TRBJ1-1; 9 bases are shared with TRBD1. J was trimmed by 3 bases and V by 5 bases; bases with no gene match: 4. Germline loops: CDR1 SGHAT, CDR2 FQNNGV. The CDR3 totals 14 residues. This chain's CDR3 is CASSARDRDTEAFF. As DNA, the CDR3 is TGTGCCAGCAGCGCACGGGACAGGGACACTGAAGCTTTCTTT. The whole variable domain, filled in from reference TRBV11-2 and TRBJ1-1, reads EAGVAQSPRYKIIEKRQSVAFWCNPISGHATLYWYQQILGQGPKLLIQFQNNGVVDDSQLPKDRFSAERLKGVDSTLKIQPAKLEDSAVYLCASSARDRDTEAFFGQGTRLTVV.

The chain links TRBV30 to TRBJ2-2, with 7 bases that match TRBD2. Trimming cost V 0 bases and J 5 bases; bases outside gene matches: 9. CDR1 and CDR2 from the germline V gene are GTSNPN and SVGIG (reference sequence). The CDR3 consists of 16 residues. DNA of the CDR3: TGTGCCTGGAGTGTACTTGCGGGGGTTGGGACCGGGGAGCTGTTTTTT. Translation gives CAWSVLAGVGTGELFF. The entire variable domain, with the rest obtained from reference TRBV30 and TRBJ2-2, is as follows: SQTIHQWPATLVQPVGSPLSLECTVEGTSNPNLYWYRQAAGRGLQLLFYSVGIGQISSEVPQNLSASRPQDRQFILSSKKLLLSDSGFYLCAWSVLAGVGTGELFFGEGSRLTVL.

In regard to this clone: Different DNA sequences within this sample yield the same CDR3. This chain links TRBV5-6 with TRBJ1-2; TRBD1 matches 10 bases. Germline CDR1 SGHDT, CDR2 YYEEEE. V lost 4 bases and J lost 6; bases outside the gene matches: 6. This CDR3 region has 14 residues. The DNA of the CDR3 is TGTGCCAGCAGCCCGGGACAGGGGAGAGATGGCTACACCTTC. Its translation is CASSPGQGRDGYTF.

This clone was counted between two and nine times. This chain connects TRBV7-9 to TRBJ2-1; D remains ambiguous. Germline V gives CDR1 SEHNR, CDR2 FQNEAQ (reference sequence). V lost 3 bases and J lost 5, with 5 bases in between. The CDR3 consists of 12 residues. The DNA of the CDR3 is TGTGCCAGCAGCTTTGTCAACAATGAGCAGTTCTTC. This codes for CASSFVNNEQFF.

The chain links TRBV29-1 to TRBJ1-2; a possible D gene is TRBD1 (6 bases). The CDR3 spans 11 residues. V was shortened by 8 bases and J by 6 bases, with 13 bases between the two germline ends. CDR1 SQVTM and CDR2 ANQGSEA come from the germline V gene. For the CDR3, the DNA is TGCAGCACCGCCAGGGGAAATGGCTACACCTTC. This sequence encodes CSTARGNGYTF.

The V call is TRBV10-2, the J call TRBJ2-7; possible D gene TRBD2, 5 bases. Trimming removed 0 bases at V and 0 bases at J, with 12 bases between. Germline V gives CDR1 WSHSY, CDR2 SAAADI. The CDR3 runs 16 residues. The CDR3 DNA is TGCGCCAGCAGTGAGTCGCCGGGGTTCGCCTCCTACGAGCAGTACTTC. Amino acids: CASSESPGFASYEQYF.

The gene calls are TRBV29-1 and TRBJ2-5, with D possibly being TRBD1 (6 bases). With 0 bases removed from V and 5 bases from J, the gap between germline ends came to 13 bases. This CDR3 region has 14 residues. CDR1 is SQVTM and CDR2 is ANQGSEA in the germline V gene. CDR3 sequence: CSVEEARGGETQYF. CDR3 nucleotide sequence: TGCAGCGTTGAAGAGGCCAGGGGCGGGGAGACCCAGTACTTC.